One sample yielded the 32 T cell receptor beta chains listed below, sequenced in a study of shared clonotypes between healthy human individuals (dated by TCRdb to about 2020). CD8 naive samples were obtained by positive selection for CCR7 among CD45RO-negative cells, yielding a CD45RA+CCR7+ population from which TemRA cells were excluded. Library creation used the immunoSEQ multiplex PCR assay. TCRdb limited this immuneACCESS table to in-frame rearrangements with V and J called. A share of clones is missing; checked studies link under half to unresolved V genes, and the rest is unexplained. Across this sample there are 1.5 million to 2.5 million clones, with approximately 94% seen only once. Jointly, the top ten make up approximately 1.2% of the sample. The sequencing sample was made of naive CD8+ T cells sorted from blood. The intended sense of this specimen's cell subset or site label: CD45RA+CCR7+. These receptors were obtained from a man between 18 and 35 years old in good health.

The chain carries TRBV6-1 and TRBJ2-7; D is unclear. The V and J ends lost 1 base and 6 bases respectively, with 22 bases between them. The germline V gene has CDR1 MNHNS and CDR2 SASEGT. The CDR3 extends over 17 amino acids. The CDR3 nucleotides are TGTGCCAGCAGTGAAGGGGGTAGGTTCTTTATAGTAGCCGAGCAGTACTTC. Its protein product is CASSEGGRFFIVAEQYF.

The chain links TRBV4-1 to TRBJ1-1; TRBD1 might be the D (6 bases). CDR1 and CDR2 (germline): MGHRA, YSYEKL. This CDR3 spans 18 amino acids. Between the trimmed V and J ends, which lost 5 bases and 1 base, there was a span of 23 bases. CDR3 in amino acids: CASSSSEGYRVQNTEAFF. The CDR3 DNA reads as TGCGCCAGCAGCTCTTCCGAGGGCTACAGGGTCCAGAACACTGAAGCTTTCTTT.

The V and J genes are TRBV7-9 and TRBJ1-1; 7 bases match TRBD1. The CDR3 contains 15 residues. The ends lost 6 bases at V and 1 base at J; junction bases unmatched: 8. The germline V gene has CDR1 SEHNR and CDR2 FQNEAQ (reference sequence). DNA of the CDR3: TGTGCCAGCAGACAGACAGGGCTGAGGAACACTGAAGCTTTCTTT. This translates into CASRQTGLRNTEAFF.

This chain uses TRBV18 with TRBJ2-7, with 7 nucleotides matching TRBD2. There are 14 residues in the CDR3. The V and J ends lost 6 bases and 2 bases, in that order; junction bases with no gene match: 7. The germline gives CDR1 KGHSH, CDR2 LQKENI. The CDR3 loop is CASSPREVPYEQYF. CDR3 in DNA: TGTGCCAGCTCGCCCCGGGAGGTACCCTACGAGCAGTACTTC. Based on the CDR3 plus reference TRBV18 and TRBJ2-7, the full variable domain is NAGVMQNPRHLVRRRGQEARLRCSPMKGHSHVYWYRQLPEEGLKFMVYLQKENIIDESGMPKERFSAEFPKEGPSILRIQQVVRGDSAAYFCASSPREVPYEQYFGPGTRLTVT.

The chain joins TRBV5-4 to TRBJ2-1; 10 positions match TRBD2. Germline CDR1 SGHNT, CDR2 YYREEE (reference sequence). This CDR3 has 15 amino acids. The V and J ends lost 2 bases and 7 bases, in that order; junction bases with no gene match: 6. For the CDR3, the DNA is TGTGCCAGCAGCTTATTTGAAGCGGGGGGGAATGAGCAGTTCTTC. It is translated as CASSLFEAGGNEQFF.

The chain recombines TRBV27 with TRBJ2-1; no reliable D call. The CDR3 is 12 amino acids. Trimming pared 6 bases from V and 5 bases from J, leaving 8 bases between. Germline V gene data show CDR1 as MNHEY and CDR2 as SMNVEV (reference sequence). The CDR3 region is CASSSRHNEQFF. Here the CDR3 DNA reads TGTGCCAGCAGCTCCAGACACAATGAGCAGTTCTTC.

As concerns this clone: The junction does not match germline at one end; this may be a read error. The chain recombines TRBV28 with TRBJ1-1, with 7 bases matching TRBD1. The CDR3 covers 12 residues. Germline CDR1 is MDHEN and CDR2 is SYDVKM. Written as DNA, the CDR3 is TGTGCCAGCAGTTTCGATTTAGGGGACAGACAGTTT. Translated: CASSFDLGDRQF.

This chain uses TRBV9 with TRBJ2-7, with D unclear. This CDR3 is 13 amino acids long. Looked up from germline, CDR1 is SGDLS and CDR2 is YYNGEE. The V gene lost 3 bases and the J gene lost 3 bases, with 10 bases spanning the gap. The CDR3 DNA follows: TGTGCCAGCAGCGGGGATACCGACTACGAGCAGTACTTC. Residues: CASSGDTDYEQYF.

This clone has just one count. The gene calls are TRBV7-9 and TRBJ1-2, with D perhaps matching TRBD1 (6 bases). Germline-derived CDR1 and CDR2 are SEHNR and FQNEAQ (reference sequence). The CDR3 contains 15 residues. Trimming took off 0 bases at V and 1 base at J, with 9 bases between the two ends. CDR3: CASSLAPQGNYGYTF. For the CDR3, the DNA is TGTGCCAGCAGCTTAGCCCCACAGGGTAACTATGGCTACACCTTC.

The chain joins TRBV15 to TRBJ1-6; D ambiguous. The ends were cut back, 5 bases at V and 10 bases at J, with 21 bases in the middle. CDR3 length: 16 amino acids. Per the germline V gene, CDR1 is LNHNV and CDR2 is YYDKDF (reference sequence). Here the CDR3 DNA reads TGTGCCACCAGCCGCAACACCTTAGCCCAAGGATCACCCCTCCACTTT. The encoded protein is CATSRNTLAQGSPLHF.

V usage is TRBV2 and J usage is TRBJ2-7; D gene uncertain. V gave up 3 bases and J gave up 6 bases, with 12 bases separating them. The CDR3 runs to 13 residues. Germline V gene data show CDR1 as SNHLY and CDR2 as FYNNEI. CDR3 sequence: CASSDAGPGEQYF. The CDR3 coding sequence is TGTGCCAGCAGTGACGCAGGACCGGGCGAGCAGTACTTC.

The chain has TRBV6-6 and TRBJ1-2; the D gene is possibly TRBD1 (6 bases). The germline gives CDR1 MNHNY, CDR2 SVGAGI (reference sequence). CDR3 length: 14 amino acids. Trimming stripped 0 bases from V and 4 bases from J, with 9 bases between. The CDR3: CASSYSPGAYGYTF. The CDR3 DNA follows: TGTGCCAGCAGTTACTCCCCAGGGGCCTATGGCTACACCTTC.

V is TRBV9 and J is TRBJ2-1; D gene uncertain. Germline loops: CDR1 SGDLS, CDR2 YYNGEE. The CDR3 runs to 15 residues. V was cut by 3 bases and J by 0 bases, with 10 bases left in between. The CDR3 sequence is CASSGGWDSYNEQFF. The CDR3, as DNA: TGTGCCAGCAGCGGAGGCTGGGACTCCTACAATGAGCAGTTCTTC.

The chain employs TRBV7-8 and TRBJ2-2; either TRBD1 or TRBD2 may fit D (5 bases each). The germline V and J ends were trimmed by 4 bases and 13 bases, with 13 bases remaining between them. Germline lookup yields CDR1 SGHVS and CDR2 FQNEAQ. The CDR3 totals 12 residues. The CDR3 here is CASSSGTVGLFF. CDR3 sequence (DNA): TGTGCCAGCAGCTCCGGGACGGTGGGGCTGTTTTTT.

About this clone itself: The same CDR3 can be traced to other DNA sequences in this sample. The chain carries TRBV9 and TRBJ1-1; D gene unclear. V was pared by 0 bases and J by 2 bases, with 5 bases between. This CDR3 is 13 amino acids long. Per the germline V gene, CDR1 is SGDLS and CDR2 is YYNGEE. The CDR3 sequence: CASSVGINTEAFF. In DNA, the CDR3 is TGTGCCAGCAGCGTAGGCATAAACACTGAAGCTTTCTTT. The full variable domain, rest sourced from reference TRBV9 and TRBJ1-1, is DSGVTQTPKHLITATGQRVTLRCSPRSGDLSVYWYQQSLDQGLQFLIQYYNGEERAKGNILERFSAQQFPDLHSELNLSSLELGDSALYFCASSVGINTEAFFGQGTRLTVV.

The chain employs TRBV7-2 and TRBJ2-7, with TRBD2 matching 7 bases. This CDR3 is 15 amino acids long. V lost 1 base, J lost 0 bases, and 3 bases stayed unmatched. Germline CDR1 reads SGHTA; CDR2 reads FQGNSA. The CDR3 region has the DNA TGTGCCAGCAGCTTAGGTCTAGCGGCCTCCTACGAGCAGTACTTC. This encodes CASSLGLAASYEQYF. Together with reference TRBV7-2 and TRBJ2-7, the CDR3 gives the full variable domain: GAGVSQSPSNKVTEKGKDVELRCDPISGHTALYWYRQSLGQGLEFLIYFQGNSAPDKSGLPSDRFSAERTGGSVSTLTIQRTQQEDSAVYLCASSLGLAASYEQYFGPGTRLTVT.

Comment on this clone: Other DNA sequences in the sample encode the same CDR3. The gene calls are TRBV6-5 and TRBJ2-7; 10 nucleotides align to TRBD1. Germline trimming cut 2 bases from V and 3 bases from J; bases unmatched to any gene: 1. The CDR3 consists of 14 residues. Germline loops: CDR1 MNHEY, CDR2 SVGAGI. CDR3 protein: CASSYGDRGYEQYF. CDR3 sequence (DNA): TGTGCCAGCAGTTACGGGGACAGGGGCTACGAGCAGTACTTC.

The V call is TRBV15, the J call TRBJ1-1; no reliable D call. Germline V CDR1 and CDR2: LNHNV, YYDKDF (reference sequence). The V and J ends lost 1 base and 4 bases respectively, with 13 bases between them. The CDR3 is 15 residues long. Here the CDR3 DNA reads TGTGCCACCAGCAGAGGCCGTCAGGTAGGCACTGAAGCTTTCTTT. It encodes CATSRGRQVGTEAFF.

The gene calls are TRBV19 and TRBJ2-7, with 8 bases identical to TRBD2. Germline V CDR1 and CDR2: LNHDA, SQIVND (reference sequence). After removal of 9 bases from V and 11 bases from J, the junction contained 18 bases not matched to a gene. The CDR3 consists of 14 residues. The CDR3 reads CARHKRLASVGKYF. CDR3 bases: TGTGCCAGGCACAAGAGACTAGCGAGCGTTGGAAAGTACTTC.

This clone was counted a single time. The V and J genes are TRBV4-2 and TRBJ2-2; D possibly corresponds to TRBD2 (7 bases). V lost 4 bases and J lost 3, with 21 bases in between. The CDR3 extends over 18 amino acids. Germline V gene data show CDR1 as LGHNA and CDR2 as YNFKEQ. CDR3 loop: CASSPAGKRGAYTGELFF. CDR3 in DNA: TGTGCCAGCAGCCCGGCCGGGAAACGGGGGGCCTACACCGGGGAGCTGTTTTTT.

The V and J genes are TRBV21-1 and TRBJ1-2; the D call of TRBD1 is as the table states it, not checked on the DNA. TRBV21-1 is given as a pseudogene. The CDR3 is made up of 15 amino acids. CDR3 nucleotide sequence: TGTGCCAGCAGCACCCGGACAGGAGATAACTATGGCTACACCTTC. This gives the protein CASSTRTGDNYGYTF.

The J gene is TRBJ2-2, the V gene TRBV29-1; 13 positions agree with TRBD2. This CDR3 contains 15 residues. Per germline, CDR1 SQVTM and CDR2 ANQGSEA. With 6 bases clipped from V and 4 bases from J, the junction kept 5 bases outside the gene matches. CDR3 sequence reads: CSVRTSGSITGELFF. DNA of the CDR3: TGCAGCGTCCGGACTAGCGGGAGTATCACCGGGGAGCTGTTTTTT.

This rearrangement joins TRBV28 to TRBJ2-7, with 7 bases fitting TRBD1. The CDR3 is 15 amino acids. The J segment lost 0 bases and the V segment lost 2 bases, leaving 4 bases of the junction unmatched. The germline V gene has CDR1 MDHEN and CDR2 SYDVKM. The DNA of the CDR3 is TGTGCCAGCAGTTTAAACCGGGACAGCTCCTACGAGCAGTACTTC. Its protein is CASSLNRDSSYEQYF. Full variable domain (remainder filled in from reference TRBV28 and TRBJ2-7): DVKVTQSSRYLVKRTGEKVFLECVQDMDHENMFWYRQDPGLGLRLIYFSYDVKMKEKGDIPEGYSVSREKKERFSLILESASTNQTSMYLCASSLNRDSSYEQYFGPGTRLTVT.

Regarding this clone: Other DNA sequences in the sample encode the same CDR3. The V gene is TRBV28, the J gene TRBJ2-2; a weak D match, TRBD2 (6 bases). Germline loops: CDR1 MDHEN, CDR2 SYDVKM. The CDR3 loop spans 15 amino acids. V gave up 3 bases and J gave up 1 base, with 9 bases separating them. The CDR3 here is CASSLRGLNTGELFF. The CDR3 DNA is TGTGCCAGCAGTTTGCGGGGTCTGAACACCGGGGAGCTGTTTTTT.

V gene TRBV6-5 combines with J gene TRBJ1-2; 9 bases are a match to TRBD1. The V segment lost 0 bases and the J segment 4 bases; nucleotides outside the gene matches: 6. The CDR3 length is 16 residues. Germline values: CDR1 MNHEY, CDR2 SVGAGI. For the CDR3, the DNA is TGTGCCAGCAGTTACTCGAAGGGACAGGGAATCTATGGCTACACCTTC. It specifies CASSYSKGQGIYGYTF.

J is TRBJ2-7 and V is TRBV29-1; TRBD2 matches at 9 bases. The CDR3 runs 17 residues. The germline gives CDR1 SQVTM, CDR2 ANQGSEA. The V gene end was trimmed by 6 bases and the J gene end by 2 bases; junction bases not matched to a gene: 17. CDR3 region: CSVRQGLGTSNPYEQYF. The CDR3 DNA reads TGCAGCGTCCGACAGGGACTAGGGACTAGCAACCCCTACGAGCAGTACTTC.

This clone has more than one count but fewer than ten. The chain couples TRBV6-1 to TRBJ1-2; D perhaps matches TRBD1 (6 bases). The length of the CDR3 is 13 residues. In germline, CDR1 is MNHNS, CDR2 SASEGT. Trimming left V 8 bases short and J 5 bases short, with 15 bases between. The CDR3, as DNA: TGTGCCAGCGCGACAGGCACCGAGTATGGCTACACCTTC. It is translated as CASATGTEYGYTF.

Note on this clone: At the DNA level, this CDR3 is encoded by other sequences in the same sample as well. This chain connects TRBV5-6 to TRBJ2-7, with no clear D. The CDR3 totals 12 residues. Trimming took 0 bases from V and 4 from J, leaving 5 bases between them. Per germline, CDR1 SGHDT and CDR2 YYEEEE. Here the CDR3 reads CASSLGEYEQYF. The CDR3 DNA is TGTGCCAGCAGCTTGGGAGAGTACGAGCAGTACTTC.

The chain uses TRBV19 and TRBJ1-5; D is unclear. Between the trimmed V and J ends, which lost 2 bases and 0 bases, there was a span of 8 bases. Germline loops: CDR1 LNHDA, CDR2 SQIVND (reference sequence). There are 15 residues in the CDR3. The chain's CDR3 is CASSIQTYSNQPQHF. CDR3 sequence (DNA): TGTGCCAGTAGTATACAGACGTATAGCAATCAGCCCCAGCATTTT.

The V gene is TRBV4-3, the J gene TRBJ2-3; the match to TRBD1 covers 7 bases. V lost 0 bases and J lost 3; bases outside the gene matches: 9. CDR1 and CDR2 from the germline V gene are LGHNA and YSLEER. The length of the CDR3 is 17 residues. CDR3 protein: CASSQDWQGVWTDTQYF. In DNA, the CDR3 is TGCGCCAGCAGCCAAGATTGGCAGGGGGTCTGGACAGATACGCAGTATTTT.

The V gene is TRBV19, the J gene TRBJ2-7; 8 nucleotides match TRBD2. Unmatched junction bases numbered 6, after V lost 8 bases and J lost 3 bases. The CDR3 runs 13 residues. Germline V gene sequence: CDR1 LNHDA, CDR2 SQIVND (reference sequence). The DNA for the CDR3 is TGTGCCAGTTCGGGGGGGATTGGCTACGAGCAGTACTTC. Translated, it gives CASSGGIGYEQYF.

The V and J genes are TRBV6-5 and TRBJ1-5; D is perhaps TRBD1 (5 bases). The CDR3 sequence is 15 residues long. V was shortened by 0 bases and J by 5 bases, with 11 bases between the two germline ends. Germline CDR1 and CDR2: MNHEY and SVGAGI. The CDR3 sequence: CASSYSIQVDQPQHF. In nucleotides, the CDR3 is TGTGCCAGCAGTTACTCGATACAGGTGGATCAGCCCCAGCATTTT.